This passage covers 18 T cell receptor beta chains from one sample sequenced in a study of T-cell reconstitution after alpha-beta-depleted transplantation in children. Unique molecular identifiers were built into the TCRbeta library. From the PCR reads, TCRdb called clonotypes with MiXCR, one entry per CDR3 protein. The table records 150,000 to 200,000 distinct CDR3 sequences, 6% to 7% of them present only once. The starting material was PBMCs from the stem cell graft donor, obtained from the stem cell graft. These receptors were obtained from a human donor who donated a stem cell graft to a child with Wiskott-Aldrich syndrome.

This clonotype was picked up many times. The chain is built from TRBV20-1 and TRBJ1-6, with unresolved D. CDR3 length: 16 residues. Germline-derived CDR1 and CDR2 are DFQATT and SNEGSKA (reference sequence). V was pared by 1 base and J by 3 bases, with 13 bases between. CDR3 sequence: CSARAGAKGYNSPLHF. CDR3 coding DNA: TGCAGTGCTAGAGCCGGAGCGAAGGGCTATAATTCACCCCTCCACTTT.

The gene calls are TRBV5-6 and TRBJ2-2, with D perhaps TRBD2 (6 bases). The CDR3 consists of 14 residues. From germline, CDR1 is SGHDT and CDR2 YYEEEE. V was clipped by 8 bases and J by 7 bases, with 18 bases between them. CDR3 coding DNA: TGTGCCAGGGGCCCGGGGCTAGCGTTCGGGGAGCTGTTTTTT. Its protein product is CARGPGLAFGELFF. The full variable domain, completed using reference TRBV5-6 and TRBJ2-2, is DAGVTQSPTHLIKTRGQQVTLRCSPKSGHDTVSWYQQALGQGPQFIFQYYEEEERQRGNFPDRFSGHQFPNYSSELNVNALLLGDSALYLCARGPGLAFGELFFGEGSRLTVL.

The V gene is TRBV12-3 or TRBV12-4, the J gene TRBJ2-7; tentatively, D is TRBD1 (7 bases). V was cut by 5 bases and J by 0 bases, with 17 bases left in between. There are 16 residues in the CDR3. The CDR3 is CASSAGEDRSSYEQYF. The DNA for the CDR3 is TGTGCCAGCAGTGCCGGGGAGGACAGGAGCTCCTACGAGCAGTACTTC.

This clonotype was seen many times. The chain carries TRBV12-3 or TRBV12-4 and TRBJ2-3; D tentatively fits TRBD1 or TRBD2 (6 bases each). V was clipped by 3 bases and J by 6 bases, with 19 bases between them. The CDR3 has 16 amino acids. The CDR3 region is CASSLTGLPSGDTQYF. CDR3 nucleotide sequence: TGTGCCAGCAGTTTGACAGGACTACCGTCGGGTGATACGCAGTATTTT.

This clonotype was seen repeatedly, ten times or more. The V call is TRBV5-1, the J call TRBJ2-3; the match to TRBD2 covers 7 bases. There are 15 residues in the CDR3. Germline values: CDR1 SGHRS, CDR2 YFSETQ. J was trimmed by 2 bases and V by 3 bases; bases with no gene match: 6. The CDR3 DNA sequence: TGCGCCAGCAGCTGGGAGGGATATCCCACAGATACGCAGTATTTT. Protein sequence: CASSWEGYPTDTQYF.

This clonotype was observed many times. CDR3 nucleotides: TGTGCCAGCAGCCCTGGGGTCTACGAGCAGTACTTC. Amino acids: CASSPGVYEQYF. The rearrangement joins TRBV12-3 or TRBV12-4 to TRBJ2-7, with D unresolved. The CDR3 has 12 amino acids. V was pared by 6 bases and J by 3 bases, with 9 bases between.

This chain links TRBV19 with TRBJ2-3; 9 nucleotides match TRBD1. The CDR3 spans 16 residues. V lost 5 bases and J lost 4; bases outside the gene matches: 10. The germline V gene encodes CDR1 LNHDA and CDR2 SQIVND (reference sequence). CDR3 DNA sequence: TGTGCCAGTAGTTCCCGAGACAGGGGGTTCGCAGATACGCAGTATTTT. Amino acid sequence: CASSSRDRGFADTQYF.

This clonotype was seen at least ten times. This CDR3 is CASSSDGREHEQYF. CDR3 nucleotide sequence: TGTGCCAGCAGTTCCGACGGCAGGGAGCACGAGCAGTACTTC. The J gene is TRBJ2-7, the V gene TRBV5-5; the D call may be TRBD1 or TRBD2 (5 bases each). Trimming pared 5 bases from V and 5 bases from J, leaving 17 bases between. Germline values: CDR1 SGHKS, CDR2 YYEKEE (reference sequence). The CDR3 has 14 residues. Based on the CDR3 plus reference TRBV5-5 and TRBJ2-7, the full variable domain is DAGVTQSPTHLIKTRGQQVTLRCSPISGHKSVSWYQQVLGQGPQFIFQYYEKEERGRGNFPDRFSARQFPNYSSELNVNALLLGDSALYLCASSSDGREHEQYFGPGTRLTVT.

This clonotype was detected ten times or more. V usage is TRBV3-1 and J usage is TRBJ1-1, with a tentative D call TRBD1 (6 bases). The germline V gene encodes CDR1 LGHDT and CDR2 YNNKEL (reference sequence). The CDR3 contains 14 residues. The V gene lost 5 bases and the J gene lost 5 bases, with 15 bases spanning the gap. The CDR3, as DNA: TGTGCCAGCAGCTCCCGGGACATCGGGACTGAAGCTTTCTTT. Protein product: CASSSRDIGTEAFF.

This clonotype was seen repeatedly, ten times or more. The CDR3 coding sequence is TGTGCCACCAGTGACACAGGGGGATATGGCTACACCTTC. Translated, it gives CATSDTGGYGYTF. V and J are TRBV24-1 and TRBJ1-2, with 8 bases that match TRBD1. The CDR3 sequence is 13 residues long. CDR1 is KGHDR and CDR2 is SFDVKD in the germline V gene. The J segment lost 5 bases and the V segment lost 4 bases, leaving 2 bases of the junction unmatched.

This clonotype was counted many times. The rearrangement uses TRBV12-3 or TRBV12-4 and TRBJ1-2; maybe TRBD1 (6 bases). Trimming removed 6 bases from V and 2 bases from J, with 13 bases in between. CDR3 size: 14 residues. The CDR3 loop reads CASRGQTPNYGYTF. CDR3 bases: TGTGCCAGCAGAGGACAGACACCCAACTATGGCTACACCTTC.

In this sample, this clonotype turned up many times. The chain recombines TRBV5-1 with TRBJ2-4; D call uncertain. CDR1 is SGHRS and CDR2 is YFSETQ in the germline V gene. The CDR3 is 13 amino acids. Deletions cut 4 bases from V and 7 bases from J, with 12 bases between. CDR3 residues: CASSPVVTNIQYF. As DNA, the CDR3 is TGCGCCAGCAGCCCTGTGGTGACGAACATTCAGTACTTC.

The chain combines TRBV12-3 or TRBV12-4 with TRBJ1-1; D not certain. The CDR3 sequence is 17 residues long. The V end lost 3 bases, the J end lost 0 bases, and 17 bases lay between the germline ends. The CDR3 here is CASSLSIFRGLNTEAFF. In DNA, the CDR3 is TGTGCCAGCAGTTTGTCTATTTTTCGGGGTTTGAACACTGAAGCTTTCTTT.

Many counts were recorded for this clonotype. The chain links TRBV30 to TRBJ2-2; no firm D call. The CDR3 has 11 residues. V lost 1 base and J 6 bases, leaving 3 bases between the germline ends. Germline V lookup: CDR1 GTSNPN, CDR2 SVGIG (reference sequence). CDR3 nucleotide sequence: TGTGCCTGGAGTGACGCCGGGGAGCTGTTTTTT. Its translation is CAWSDAGELFF.

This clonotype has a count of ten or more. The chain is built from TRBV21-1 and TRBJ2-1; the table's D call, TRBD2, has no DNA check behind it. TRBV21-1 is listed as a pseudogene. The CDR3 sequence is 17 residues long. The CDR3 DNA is TGTGCCAGCAGCAAAGGGACTAGCGGGAGGCATAACAATGAGCAGTTCTTC. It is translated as CASSKGTSGRHNNEQFF.

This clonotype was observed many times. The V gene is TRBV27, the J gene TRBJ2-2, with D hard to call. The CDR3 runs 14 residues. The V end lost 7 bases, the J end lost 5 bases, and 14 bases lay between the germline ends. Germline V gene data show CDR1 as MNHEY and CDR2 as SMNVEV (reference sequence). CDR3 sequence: CASTPRFQTGELFF. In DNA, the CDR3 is TGTGCCAGCACCCCGCGGTTTCAGACCGGGGAGCTGTTTTTT.

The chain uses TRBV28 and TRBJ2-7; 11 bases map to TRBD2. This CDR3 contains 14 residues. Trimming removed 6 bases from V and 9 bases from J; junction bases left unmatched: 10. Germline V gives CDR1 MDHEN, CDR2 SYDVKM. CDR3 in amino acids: CASSLAGGNLGQYF. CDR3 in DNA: TGTGCCAGCAGCCTAGCGGGGGGAAACTTAGGGCAGTACTTC.

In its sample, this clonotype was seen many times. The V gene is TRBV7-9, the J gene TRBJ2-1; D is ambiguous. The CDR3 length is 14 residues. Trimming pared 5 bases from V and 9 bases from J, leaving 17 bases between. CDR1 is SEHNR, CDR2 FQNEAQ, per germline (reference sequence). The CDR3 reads CASSPPASVAEQFF. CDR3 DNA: TGTGCCAGCAGCCCCCCTGCATCCGTCGCTGAGCAGTTCTTC.